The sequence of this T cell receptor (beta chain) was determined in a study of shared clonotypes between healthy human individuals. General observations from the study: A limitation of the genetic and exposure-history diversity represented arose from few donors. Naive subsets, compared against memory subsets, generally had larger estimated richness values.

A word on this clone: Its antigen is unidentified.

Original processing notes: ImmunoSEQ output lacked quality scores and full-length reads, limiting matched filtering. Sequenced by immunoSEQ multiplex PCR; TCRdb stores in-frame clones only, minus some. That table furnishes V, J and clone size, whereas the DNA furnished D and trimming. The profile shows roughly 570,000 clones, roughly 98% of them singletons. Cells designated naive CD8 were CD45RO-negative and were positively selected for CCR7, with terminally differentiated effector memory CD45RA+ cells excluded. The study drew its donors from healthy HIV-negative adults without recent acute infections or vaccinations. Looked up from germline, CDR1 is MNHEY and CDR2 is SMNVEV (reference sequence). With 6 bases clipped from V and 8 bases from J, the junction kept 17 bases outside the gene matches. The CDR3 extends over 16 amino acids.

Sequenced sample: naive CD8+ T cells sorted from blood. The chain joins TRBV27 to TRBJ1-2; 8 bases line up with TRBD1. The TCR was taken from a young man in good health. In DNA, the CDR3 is TGTGCCAGCAGCCCCGTGGGACAGGCAATAGATGACGGCTACACCTTC. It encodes CASSPVGQAIDDGYTF.